These T cell receptor beta chains were read from a single sample in a study of regulatory T cells in long-lasting Graves disease. A single record per CDR3 protein comes from TCRdb applying MiXCR to the multiplex PCR reads. This table has hundreds of thousands of distinct CDR3 sequences, around 17% appearing once. This sample was also put to use in a study of T cells in Graves' hyperthyroidism and ophthalmopathy.

The material was peripheral blood mononuclear cells (PBMCs), obtained at new diagnosis, from a patient treated with antithyroid drugs. The receptors shown here come from a woman aged 25 to 39 with Graves disease. Both conserved end residues are part of each CDR3.

j_gene,v_gene,CDR3aa
TRBJ2-7,TRBV18,CASSSTGHGLNEQYF
TRBJ1-5,TRBV12-3/TRBV12-4,CASGTLWPQHF
TRBJ1-3,TRBV24-1,CATGDRMGNTIYF
TRBJ1-6,TRBV28,CASRDSANSPLHF
TRBJ2-1,TRBV3-1,CASSQGRSGKQFF
TRBJ1-5,TRBV28,CASSGGKSQHF
TRBJ1-1,TRBV5-5,CASRLTWGAGKTEAFF
TRBJ1-1,TRBV7-2,CASSLATSVNTEAFF
TRBJ1-5,TRBV5-1,CASSPTGDSNQPQHF
-,TRBV6-2/TRBV6-3,CASSYPAGRFETQYF
TRBJ1-2,TRBV2,CAGKQGPHGYTF
TRBJ2-1,TRBV7-3,CASSLAGLSINEQFF
TRBJ2-2,TRBV7-9,CASSLTDPGELFF
TRBJ2-3,TRBV6-1,CASISVSDTQYF
TRBJ1-2,TRBV28,CASSLASLNYGYTF
TRBJ1-5,TRBV2,CASRGGAGGQPQHF
TRBJ2-6,TRBV27,CASSFLPDRVGSGANVLTF
TRBJ2-1,TRBV2,CASSEMPGAEQFF
TRBJ2-4,TRBV7-9,CASSLTTPGLQYF
TRBJ1-1,TRBV27,CASRSGQGGNTEAFF
TRBJ2-3,TRBV19,CASSIEGGPDTQYF
TRBJ1-1,TRBV11-2,CASSLDRYRGYNTEAFF
TRBJ2-5,TRBV7-3,CASSLKGGAQETQYF
TRBJ2-3,TRBV6-1,CATSPGTVIRDTQYF
TRBJ1-1,TRBV25-1,CASSETGAKTEAFF
TRBJ1-2,TRBV5-8,CASSFFGQPPGYTF
TRBJ1-4,TRBV28,CASSLQGGLFF
TRBJ2-7,TRBV10-3,CAISDFKPTGLAGSGYEQYF
TRBJ2-1,TRBV5-1,CASSAQQVNEQFF
TRBJ1-1,TRBV6-5,CASSFRTGGHPEAFF
TRBJ2-3,TRBV7-9,CASSLVVRTPGADTQYF
TRBJ1-1,TRBV27,CASSSTRASLSAFF
TRBJ2-7,TRBV6-2/TRBV6-3,CASRATSGRSDEQYF
TRBJ1-4,TRBV14,CASSPTGGEKLFF
TRBJ2-4,TRBV6-2/TRBV6-3,CASSYSGLAGGGGKNIQYF
TRBJ1-2,TRBV7-2,CASSSPPTNYGYTF
TRBJ2-2,TRBV7-6,CASSRSGRAGELFF
TRBJ2-2,TRBV30,CAVGGANTGELFF
TRBJ2-1,TRBV11-2,CASSLDPVAGDEQFF
TRBJ1-1,TRBV9,CASSVGGTGLYTEAFF
TRBJ2-5,TRBV7-9,CASRRGSGAETQYF
TRBJ2-7,TRBV2,CASKQGGSYEQYF
TRBJ1-1,TRBV30,CAWSAGAGTEAFF
TRBJ1-5,TRBV2,CASLDRDNQPQHF
TRBJ1-5,TRBV4-1,CASSQEGGQGQPQHF
TRBJ2-5,TRBV7-8,CASSLYTIETQYF
TRBJ1-4,TRBV7-9,CASSSRQTGGRGKEKLFF
TRBJ2-2,TRBV4-1,CASSRDIYVTGELFF
TRBJ2-1,TRBV27,CASRAVGRNEQFF
TRBJ2-5,TRBV7-7,CASSPLTGGGQETQYF
TRBJ1-1,TRBV20-1,CSATQGAGVGAEAFF
TRBJ2-5,TRBV11-2,CASSLGGAGQETQYF
TRBJ2-7,TRBV20-1,CSARDPTSGLIYEQYF
TRBJ1-2,TRBV6-1,CASSLLYRDPYGYTF
TRBJ2-3,TRBV6-1,CASSPRAIPTDTQYF
TRBJ1-1,TRBV18,CASSPSSNTEAFF
TRBJ1-2,TRBV7-9,CASSPVSYTF
TRBJ2-3,TRBV15,CATSSDYSTDTQYF
TRBJ2-1,TRBV2,CASRPGGTEQFF